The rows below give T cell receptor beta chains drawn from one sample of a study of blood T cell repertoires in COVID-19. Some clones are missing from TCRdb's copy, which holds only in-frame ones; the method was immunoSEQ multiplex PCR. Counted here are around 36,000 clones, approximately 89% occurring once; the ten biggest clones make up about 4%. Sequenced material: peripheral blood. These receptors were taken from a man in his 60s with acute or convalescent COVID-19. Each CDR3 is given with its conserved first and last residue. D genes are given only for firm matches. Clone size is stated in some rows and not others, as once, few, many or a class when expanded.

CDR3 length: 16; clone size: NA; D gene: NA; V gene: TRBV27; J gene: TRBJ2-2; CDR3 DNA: TGTGCCAGCAGTCAGACGACAGGTCTCAACACCGGGGAGCTGTTTTTT; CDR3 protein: CASSQTTGLNTGELFF
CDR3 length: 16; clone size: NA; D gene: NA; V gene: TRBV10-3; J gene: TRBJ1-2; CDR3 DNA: TGTGCCACCGGGGAACGGGGGACGGGCCCTAACTATGGCTACACCTTC; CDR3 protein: CATGERGTGPNYGYTF
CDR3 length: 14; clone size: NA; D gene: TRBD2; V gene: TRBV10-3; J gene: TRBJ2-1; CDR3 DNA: TGTGCCACCAGCAGCGGGAGAAACGTCGATGAGCAGTTCTTC; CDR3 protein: CATSSGRNVDEQFF
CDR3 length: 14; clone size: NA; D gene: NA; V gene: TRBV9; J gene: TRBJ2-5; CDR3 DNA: TGTGCCAGCAGCGCGGGACTGCCACAAGAGACCCAGTACTTC; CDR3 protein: CASSAGLPQETQYF
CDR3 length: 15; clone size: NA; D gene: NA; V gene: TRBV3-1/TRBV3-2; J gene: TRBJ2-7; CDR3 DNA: TGTGCCAGCAGCCAAGGATCAGAGGTCTCCTACGAGCAGTACTTC; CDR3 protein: CASSQGSEVSYEQYF
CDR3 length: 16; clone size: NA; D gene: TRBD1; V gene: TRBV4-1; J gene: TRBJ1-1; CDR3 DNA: TGCGCCAGCAGCCAAGACCCGACAGGGCGCGCCACTGAAGCTTTCTTT; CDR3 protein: CASSQDPTGRATEAFF
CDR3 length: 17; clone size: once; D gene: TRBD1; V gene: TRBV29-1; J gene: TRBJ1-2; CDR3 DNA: TGCAGCGTCGGAGGGACAGGGGGTGCTTTCGGTAACTATGGCTACACCTTC; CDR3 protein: CSVGGTGGAFGNYGYTF
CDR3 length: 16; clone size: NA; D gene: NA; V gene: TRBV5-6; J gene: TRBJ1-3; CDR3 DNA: TGTGCCAGCAGCTCTCGCAGAACGTCGGGGGGAAACACCATATATTTT; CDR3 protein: CASSSRRTSGGNTIYF
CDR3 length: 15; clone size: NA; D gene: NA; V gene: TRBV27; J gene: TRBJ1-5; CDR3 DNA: TGTGCCAGCAGTTATGGGGGCAGGAGCAATCAGCCCCAGCATTTT; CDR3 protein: CASSYGGRSNQPQHF
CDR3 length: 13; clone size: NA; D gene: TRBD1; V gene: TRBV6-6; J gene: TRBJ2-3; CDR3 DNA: TGTGCCAGCAGACAGGGGGCTGGAGATACGCAGTATTTT; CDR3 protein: CASRQGAGDTQYF
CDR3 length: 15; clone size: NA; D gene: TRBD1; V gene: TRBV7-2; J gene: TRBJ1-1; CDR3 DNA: TGTGCCAGCAGCTTCAAAGCAGGGGGTGGAACTGAAGCTTTCTTT; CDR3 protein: CASSFKAGGGTEAFF
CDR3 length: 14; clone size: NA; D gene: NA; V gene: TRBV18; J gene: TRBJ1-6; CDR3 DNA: TGTGCCAGCTCACCCTCAGGGAACAATTCACCCCTCCACTTT; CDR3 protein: CASSPSGNNSPLHF
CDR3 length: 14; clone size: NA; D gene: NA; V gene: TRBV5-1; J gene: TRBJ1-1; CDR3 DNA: TGCGCCAGCAGGCTAGGAACTATGAACACTGAAGCTTTCTTT; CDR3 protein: CASRLGTMNTEAFF
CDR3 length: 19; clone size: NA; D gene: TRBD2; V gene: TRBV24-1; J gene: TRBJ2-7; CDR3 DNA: TGTGCCACCAGTGATTTCCCCGGACTAGCGGGGGGGCAAGGCTACGAGCAGTACTTC; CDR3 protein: CATSDFPGLAGGQGYEQYF
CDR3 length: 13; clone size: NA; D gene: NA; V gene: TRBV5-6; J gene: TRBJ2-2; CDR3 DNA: TGTGCCAGCTCTAGTTTGGCGTCCGGGGAGCTGTTTTTT; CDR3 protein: CASSSLASGELFF
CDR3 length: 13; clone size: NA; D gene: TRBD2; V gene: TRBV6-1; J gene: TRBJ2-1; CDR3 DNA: TGTGCCAGCAGTGATCTAGCGGGAGTCATACGGTTCTTC; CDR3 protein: CASSDLAGVIRFF
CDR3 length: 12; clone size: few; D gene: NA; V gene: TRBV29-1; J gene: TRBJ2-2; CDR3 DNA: TGCAGCGTGGCCGGGGGCACCGGGGAGCTGTTTTTT; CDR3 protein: CSVAGGTGELFF
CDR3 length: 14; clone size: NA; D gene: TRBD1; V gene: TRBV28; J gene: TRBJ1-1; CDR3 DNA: TGTGCCAGCAGTTTAGGGACAGGGACCTCCGAAGCTTTCTTT; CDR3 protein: CASSLGTGTSEAFF
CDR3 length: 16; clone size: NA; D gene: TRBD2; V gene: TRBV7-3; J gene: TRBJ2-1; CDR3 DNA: TGTGCCAGCAGCTTAAACGTAGGGGGTAGCGGGAACGAGCAGTTCTTC; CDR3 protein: CASSLNVGGSGNEQFF
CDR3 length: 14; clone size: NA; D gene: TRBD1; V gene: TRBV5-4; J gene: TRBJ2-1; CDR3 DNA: TGTGCCAGCAGCTTGAGACAGGGGACCAATGAGCAGTTCTTC; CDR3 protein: CASSLRQGTNEQFF
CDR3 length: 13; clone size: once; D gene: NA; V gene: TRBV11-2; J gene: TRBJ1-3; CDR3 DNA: TGTGCCAGCAGTCACGGACAGGGAAACACCATATATTTT; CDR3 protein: CASSHGQGNTIYF
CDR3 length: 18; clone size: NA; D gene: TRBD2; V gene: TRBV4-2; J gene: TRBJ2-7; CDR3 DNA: TGTGCCAGCAGCCAAGAATGGGCGACTAGCGGGATCCTCTACGAGCAGTACTTC; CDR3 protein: CASSQEWATSGILYEQYF
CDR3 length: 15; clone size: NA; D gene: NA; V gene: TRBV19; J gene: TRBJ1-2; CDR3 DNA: TGTGCCAGTAGTATAGGCTCGGAGTCCGGTCGTCGCTACACCTTC; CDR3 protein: CASSIGSESGRRYTF
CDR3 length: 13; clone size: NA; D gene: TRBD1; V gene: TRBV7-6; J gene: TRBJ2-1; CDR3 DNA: TGTGCCTCCACGAGGGGGCCTAACAATGAGCAGTTCTTC; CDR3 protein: CASTRGPNNEQFF
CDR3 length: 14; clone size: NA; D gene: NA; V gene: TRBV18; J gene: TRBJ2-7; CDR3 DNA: TGTGCCAGCTCACCCCCTCAGGTGTTCTACGAGCAGTACTTC; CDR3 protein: CASSPPQVFYEQYF
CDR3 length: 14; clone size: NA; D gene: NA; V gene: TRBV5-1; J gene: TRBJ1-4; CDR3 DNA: TGCGCCAGCTGTAAACAGGGATCTAATGAAAAACTGTTTTTT; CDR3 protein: CASCKQGSNEKLFF
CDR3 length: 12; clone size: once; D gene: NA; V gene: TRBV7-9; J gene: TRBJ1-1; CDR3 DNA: TGTGCCAGCAGCTTACAGAACACTGAAGCTTTCTTT; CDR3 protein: CASSLQNTEAFF
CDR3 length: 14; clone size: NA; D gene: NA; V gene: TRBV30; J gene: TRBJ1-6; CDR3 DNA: TGTGCCTGGAGTTCCGCAGCAGGGAATTCACCCCTCCACTTT; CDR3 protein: CAWSSAAGNSPLHF
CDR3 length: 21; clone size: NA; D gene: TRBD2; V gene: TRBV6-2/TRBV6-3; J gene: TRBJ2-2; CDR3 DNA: TGTGCCAGCAGTTGGGGTGCGTCGGGAGCGGGGGGAAACACGAACACCGGGGAGCTGTTTTTT; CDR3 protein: CASSWGASGAGGNTNTGELFF
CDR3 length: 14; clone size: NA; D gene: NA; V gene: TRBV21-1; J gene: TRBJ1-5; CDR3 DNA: TGTGCCAGCAGCCGGGACAGGGGTAATCAGCCCCAGCATTTT; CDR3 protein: CASSRDRGNQPQHF
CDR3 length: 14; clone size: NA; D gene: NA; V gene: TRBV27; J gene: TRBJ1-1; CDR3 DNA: TGTGCCAGCAGTCCCGTCGCGGGAGGCACTGAAGCTTTCTTT; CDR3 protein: CASSPVAGGTEAFF
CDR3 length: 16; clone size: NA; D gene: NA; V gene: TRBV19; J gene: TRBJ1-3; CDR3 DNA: TGTGCCAGTAGTTGGAACAGTGCCTTCTCTGGAAACACCATATATTTT; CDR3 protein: CASSWNSAFSGNTIYF
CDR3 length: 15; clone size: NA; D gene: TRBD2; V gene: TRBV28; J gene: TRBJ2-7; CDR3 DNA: TGTGCCAGCAGCCCTATACTGGCGGGAGTGGGGGAGCAGTACTTC; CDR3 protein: CASSPILAGVGEQYF
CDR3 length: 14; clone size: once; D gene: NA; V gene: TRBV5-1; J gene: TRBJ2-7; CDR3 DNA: TGCGCCAGCAGCCTTGACTTACTCACCTACGAGCAGTACTTC; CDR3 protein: CASSLDLLTYEQYF
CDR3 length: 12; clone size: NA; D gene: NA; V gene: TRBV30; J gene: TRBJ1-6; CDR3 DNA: TGTGCCTGGAGCCAGCGGGACTCACCCCTCCACTTT; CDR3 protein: CAWSQRDSPLHF
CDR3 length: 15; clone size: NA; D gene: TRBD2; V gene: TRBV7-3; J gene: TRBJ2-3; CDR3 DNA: TGTGCCAGCAGCTTGGCGCGGGAGAGGACAGATACGCAGTATTTT; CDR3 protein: CASSLARERTDTQYF